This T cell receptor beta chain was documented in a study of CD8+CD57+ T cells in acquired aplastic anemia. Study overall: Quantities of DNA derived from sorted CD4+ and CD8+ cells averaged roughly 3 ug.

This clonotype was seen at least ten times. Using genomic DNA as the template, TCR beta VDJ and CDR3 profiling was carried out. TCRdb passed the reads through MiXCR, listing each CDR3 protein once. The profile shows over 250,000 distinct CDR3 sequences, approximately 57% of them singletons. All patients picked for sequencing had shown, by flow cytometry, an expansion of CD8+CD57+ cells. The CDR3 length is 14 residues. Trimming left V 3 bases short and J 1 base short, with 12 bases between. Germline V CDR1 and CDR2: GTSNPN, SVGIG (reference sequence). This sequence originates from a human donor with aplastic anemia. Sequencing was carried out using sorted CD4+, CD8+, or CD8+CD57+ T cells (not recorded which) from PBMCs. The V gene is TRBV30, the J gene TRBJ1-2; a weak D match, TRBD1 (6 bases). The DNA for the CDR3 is TGTGCCTGGAGGAGGGGGGCGGATAACTATGGCTACACCTTC. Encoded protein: CAWRRGADNYGYTF.